This T cell receptor delta chain is from a study of γδ T cells in repeated Plasmodium falciparum infection. TCRdb re-identified clones in the multiplex PCR reads via CATT. The data show more than 70,000 delta-chain clones, roughly 0.9% seen once. This clone was detected only a few times. The TCRdb protein comes from a much larger clone and disagrees with this DNA's translation at residue 11, likely due to a read error; the protein given here is derived from the DNA. This sequence originates from a pool of human donors (malaria-infected and uninfected, not separated). Sequenced: gamma-delta T cells from blood.

The chain's CDR3 is CALGRRLEGYTDTDKLIF. DNA for the CDR3: TGTGCTCTTGGGCGCCGCCTGGAAGGATACACGGACACCGATAAACTCATCTTT. The V call is TRDV1, the J call TRDJ1; tentative D call: TRDD3 (6 bases). The J gene is absent in TCRdb and was assigned here via DNA matching to germline. With 5 bases removed from V and 0 bases from J, the gap between germline ends came to 22 bases. This CDR3 region has 18 residues. Germline CDR1 is TSWWSYY and CDR2 is QGS.